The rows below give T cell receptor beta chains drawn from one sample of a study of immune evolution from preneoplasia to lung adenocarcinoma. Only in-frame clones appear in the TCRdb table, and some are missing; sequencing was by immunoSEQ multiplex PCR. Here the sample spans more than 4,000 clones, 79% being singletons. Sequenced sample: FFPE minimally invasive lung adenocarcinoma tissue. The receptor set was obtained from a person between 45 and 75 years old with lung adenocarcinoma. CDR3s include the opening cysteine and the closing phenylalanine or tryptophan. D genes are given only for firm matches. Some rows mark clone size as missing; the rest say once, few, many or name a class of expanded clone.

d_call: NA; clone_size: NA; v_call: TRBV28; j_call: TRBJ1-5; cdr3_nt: TGTGCCAGCAGAGGAACAGGGTTCACTCAGCCCCAGCATTTT; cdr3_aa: CASRGTGFTQPQHF
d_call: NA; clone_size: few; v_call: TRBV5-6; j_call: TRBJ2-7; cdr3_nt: TGTGCCAGCAGCACTAGCTACGAGCAGTACTTC; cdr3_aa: CASSTSYEQYF
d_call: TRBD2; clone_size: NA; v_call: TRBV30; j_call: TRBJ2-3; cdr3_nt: TGTGCCTCCCTCGGGACTAGCGGGAGGGCCCTCACAGATACGCAGTATTTT; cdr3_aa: CASLGTSGRALTDTQYF
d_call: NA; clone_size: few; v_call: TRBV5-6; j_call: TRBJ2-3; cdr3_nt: TGTGCCAGCAGCTTGTCAGGTTTAATATTTTCAGATACGCAGTATTTT; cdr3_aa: CASSLSGLIFSDTQYF
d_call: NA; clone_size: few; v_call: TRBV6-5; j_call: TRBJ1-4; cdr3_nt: TGTGCCAGCAGTTACACCACAGGGACTAATGAAAAACTGTTTTTT; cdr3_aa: CASSYTTGTNEKLFF
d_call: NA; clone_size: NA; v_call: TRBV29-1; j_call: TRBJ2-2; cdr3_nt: TGCAGCGTCGGGGTAACCGGGGAGCTGTTTTTT; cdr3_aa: CSVGVTGELFF
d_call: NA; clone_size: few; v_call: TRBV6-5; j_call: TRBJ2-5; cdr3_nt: TGTGCCAGCAGTTACGGGGAGACCCAGTACTTC; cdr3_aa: CASSYGETQYF
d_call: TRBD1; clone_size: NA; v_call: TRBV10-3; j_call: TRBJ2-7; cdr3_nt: TGTGCCATCAGTAAGTCGACAGGGAGAACCTACGAGCAGTACTTC; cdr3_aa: CAISKSTGRTYEQYF
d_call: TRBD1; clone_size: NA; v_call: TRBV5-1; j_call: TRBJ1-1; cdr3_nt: TGCGCCAGCAGCTTGGATGATGACAGGGCCACTGAAGCTTTCTTT; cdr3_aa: CASSLDDDRATEAFF
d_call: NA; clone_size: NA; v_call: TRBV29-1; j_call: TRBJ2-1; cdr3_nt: TGCAGCGTTGAAGTTTACAATGAGCAGTTCTTC; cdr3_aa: CSVEVYNEQFF
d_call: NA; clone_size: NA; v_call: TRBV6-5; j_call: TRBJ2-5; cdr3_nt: TGTGCCACCGGCGGTCGGGGTCAAGAGACCCAGTACTTC; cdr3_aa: CATGGRGQETQYF
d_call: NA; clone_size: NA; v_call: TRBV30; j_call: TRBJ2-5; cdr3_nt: TGTGCCTGGAGTGGGGGGGGCGGGATAGGAGAGACCCAGTACTTC; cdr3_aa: CAWSGGGGIGETQYF
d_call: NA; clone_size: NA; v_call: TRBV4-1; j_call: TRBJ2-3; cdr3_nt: TGCGCCAGCAGCCAAGACGAACAGGCCGCGGGAGATACGCAGTATTTT; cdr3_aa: CASSQDEQAAGDTQYF
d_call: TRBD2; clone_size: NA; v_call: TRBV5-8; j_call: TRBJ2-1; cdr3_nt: TGTGCCAGCGCCAGCGGGGAGAGCTCCTACAATGAGCAGTTCTTC; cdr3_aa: CASASGESSYNEQFF
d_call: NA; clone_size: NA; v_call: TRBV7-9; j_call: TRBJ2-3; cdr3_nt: TGTGCCAGCAGCTTAGACCCAGCCTCCACGAGCACAGATACGCAGTATTTT; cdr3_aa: CASSLDPASTSTDTQYF
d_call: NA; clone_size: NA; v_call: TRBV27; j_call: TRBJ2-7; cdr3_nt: TGTGCCAGCAGTTTAACCCCAACGGGGAACGAGCAGTACTTC; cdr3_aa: CASSLTPTGNEQYF
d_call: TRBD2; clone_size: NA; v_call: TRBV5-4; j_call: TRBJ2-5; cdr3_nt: TGTGCCAGCCAAACCTCTTATAGCGGGGGAGAAGAGACCCAGTACTTC; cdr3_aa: CASQTSYSGGEETQYF
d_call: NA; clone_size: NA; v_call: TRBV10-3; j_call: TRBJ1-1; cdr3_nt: TGTGCCATCAGTGCTGAGGGATTGGGCGCTTTCTTT; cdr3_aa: CAISAEGLGAFF
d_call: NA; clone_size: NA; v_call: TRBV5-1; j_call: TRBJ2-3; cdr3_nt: TGCGCCAGCAGCGCGGGGACTGGCACAGATACGCAGTATTTT; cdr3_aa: CASSAGTGTDTQYF
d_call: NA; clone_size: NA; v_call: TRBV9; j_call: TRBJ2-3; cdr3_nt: TGTGCCAGCAGCCCCCGGACGGGCACAGATACGCAGTATTTT; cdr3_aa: CASSPRTGTDTQYF
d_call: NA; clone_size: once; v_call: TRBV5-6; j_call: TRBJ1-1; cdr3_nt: TGTGCCAGCAGCTTGATATCCATGAACACTGAAGCTTTCTTT; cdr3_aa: CASSLISMNTEAFF
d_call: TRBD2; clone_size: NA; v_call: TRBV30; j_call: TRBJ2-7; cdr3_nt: TGTGCCTCCTACCTCGGGGGGGACGAGCAGTACTTC; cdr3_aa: CASYLGGDEQYF
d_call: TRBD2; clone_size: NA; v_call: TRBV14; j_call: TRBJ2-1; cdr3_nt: TGTGCCAGCAGCCAAGACTCGCGGGAGTTGGGTGAGCAGTTCTTC; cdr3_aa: CASSQDSRELGEQFF
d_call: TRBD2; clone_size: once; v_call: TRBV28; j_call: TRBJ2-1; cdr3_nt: TGTGCCAGCAGTTCACTAGCGGGATTTCTCAATGAGCAGTTCTTC; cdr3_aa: CASSSLAGFLNEQFF
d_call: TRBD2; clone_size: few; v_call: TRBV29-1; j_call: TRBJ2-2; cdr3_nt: TGCAGCGCCGTAGCGGGGCCTAACACCGGGGAGCTGTTTTTT; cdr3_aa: CSAVAGPNTGELFF
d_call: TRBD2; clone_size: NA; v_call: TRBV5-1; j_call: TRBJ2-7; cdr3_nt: TGCGCCAGCAGCTGGACTAGCTCCTACGAGCAGTACTTC; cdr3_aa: CASSWTSSYEQYF
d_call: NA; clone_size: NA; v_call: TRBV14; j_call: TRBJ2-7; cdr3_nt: TGTGCCAGCAGCCAGGCCTACGAGCAGTACTTC; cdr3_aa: CASSQAYEQYF
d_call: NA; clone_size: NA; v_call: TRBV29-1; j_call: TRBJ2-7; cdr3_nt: TGCAGCGTGCGGGACTTCTCTTACGAGCAGTACTTC; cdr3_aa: CSVRDFSYEQYF
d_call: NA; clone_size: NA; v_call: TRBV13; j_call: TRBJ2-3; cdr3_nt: TGTGCCAGCAGCGATGCAGGGGAAAGTACAGATACGCAGTATTTT; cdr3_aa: CASSDAGESTDTQYF
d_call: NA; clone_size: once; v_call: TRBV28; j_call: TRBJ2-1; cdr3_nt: TGTGCCAGCAGTTTGGGCATAAAAAATGAGCAGTTCTTC; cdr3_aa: CASSLGIKNEQFF
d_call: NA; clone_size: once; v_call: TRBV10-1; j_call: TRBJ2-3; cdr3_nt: TGCGCCAGCAGTGTAGGACTTAGCACAGATACGCAGTATTTT; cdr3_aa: CASSVGLSTDTQYF
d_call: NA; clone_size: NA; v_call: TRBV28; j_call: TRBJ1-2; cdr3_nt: TGTGCCAGCACCCCAGGGATGTATACTAACTATGGCTACACCTTC; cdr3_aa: CASTPGMYTNYGYTF
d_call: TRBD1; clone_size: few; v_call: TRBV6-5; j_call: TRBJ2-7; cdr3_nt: TGTGCCAGCAGTAGCCAGGGGGCCCGCGAGCAGTACTTC; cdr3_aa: CASSSQGAREQYF
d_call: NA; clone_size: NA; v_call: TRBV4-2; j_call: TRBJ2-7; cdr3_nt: TGTGCCAGCAGCCAAGGTGATGTAGGACAGCGGAACTTC; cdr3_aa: CASSQGDVGQRNF
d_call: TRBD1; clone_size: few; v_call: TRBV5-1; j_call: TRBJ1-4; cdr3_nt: TGCGCCAGCAGCTTGGTGTCGGGACAGGGTGGCGAAAAACTGTTTTTT; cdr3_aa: CASSLVSGQGGEKLFF
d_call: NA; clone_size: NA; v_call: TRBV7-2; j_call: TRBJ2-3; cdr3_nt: TGTGCCAGCAGCTTAGTAACGACAGATACGCAGTATTTT; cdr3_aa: CASSLVTTDTQYF
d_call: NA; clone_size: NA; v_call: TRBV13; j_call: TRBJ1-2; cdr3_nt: TGTGCCAGCGGTCAAACACCGGGCCCCGAAGATGGCTACACCTTC; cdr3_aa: CASGQTPGPEDGYTF